A single sample gave rise to the 13 T cell receptor beta chains below, sequenced in a study of blood T cells in healthy people across ages. PCR was performed a second time for about 7 to 12 cycles using a sample-barcoded 5' primer and a J-beta primer mix. Each CDR3 protein is one row after TCRdb ran MiXCR on the 5' RACE reads. The sample carries some 920,000 distinct CDR3 sequences, about 51% recorded once. Sequenced input: blood. The receptors originated from a woman in her sixties in good health.

The J gene is TRBJ1-2, the V gene TRBV9, with unresolved D. Trimming shortened V by 0 bases and J by 7 bases, and 10 bases separated the two germline ends. CDR1 is SGDLS, CDR2 YYNGEE, per germline. This CDR3 comprises 13 residues. CDR3 DNA: TGTGCCAGCAGCGTAGAGAAGGGCTGTGGCTACACCTTC. Protein: CASSVEKGCGYTF.

This rearrangement joins TRBV5-6 to TRBJ2-5; D remains ambiguous. The V end lost 4 bases, the J end lost 4 bases, and 14 bases lay between the germline ends. CDR1 is SGHDT and CDR2 is YYEEEE in the germline V gene. CDR3 size: 14 residues. This CDR3 reads CASSTPEIIETQYF. The CDR3 DNA is TGTGCCAGCAGCACGCCGGAGATTATAGAGACCCAGTACTTC.

This clonotype has only one observation. The chain links TRBV4-2 to TRBJ1-4; D is unclear. V lost 0 bases, J lost 6 bases, and 14 bases lay in between. The germline gives CDR1 LGHNA, CDR2 YNFKEQ. CDR3 length: 16 amino acids. CDR3 in DNA: TGTGCCAGCAGCCAAGATCTGGGGAGACCTGATGAAAAACTGTTTTTT. Amino acid sequence: CASSQDLGRPDEKLFF.

In its sample, this clonotype was seen a few times. The CDR3 DNA reads as TGTGCCACCAGCTTTCAGCGGGATGGGCGGACCCAGTACTTC. As protein: CATSFQRDGRTQYF. This chain joins TRBV15 and TRBJ2-5, with TRBD2 matching 7 bases. The V segment lost 5 bases and the J segment 7 bases; nucleotides outside the gene matches: 10. This CDR3 is built from 14 residues. Germline CDR1 LNHNV, CDR2 YYDKDF (reference sequence).

The genes are TRBV15 and TRBJ2-3, with 7 positions matching TRBD2. V lost 0 bases and J lost 6; bases outside the gene matches: 6. Germline CDR1 LNHNV, CDR2 YYDKDF (reference sequence). The CDR3 runs 15 residues. The CDR3 region is CATSRDGLESDTQYF. In DNA, the CDR3 is TGTGCCACCAGCAGAGACGGACTAGAGTCTGATACGCAGTATTTT.

The chain combines TRBV15 with TRBJ2-7, with D hard to call. The DNA matches TRBJ2-5 better at its end, which makes the J call doubtful. This CDR3 has 15 amino acids. CDR1 is LNHNV, CDR2 YYDKDF, per germline (reference sequence). CDR3 bases: TGTGCCACCAGCAGACCCGAATGGGAATTAAAGACCCAGTACTTC. Protein sequence: CATSRPEWELKTQYF.

This clonotype was picked up a small number of times. Written as DNA, the CDR3 is TGTGCCAGCAGCTTAAAGCCAGGGACTGGGCAAGTAGATACGCAGTATTTT. It translates to CASSLKPGTGQVDTQYF. The rearrangement uses TRBV7-2 and TRBJ2-3; D may be TRBD2 (6 bases). Looked up from germline, CDR1 is SGHTA and CDR2 is FQGNSA. This CDR3 comprises 17 residues. Trimming took 2 bases from V and 5 from J, leaving 20 bases between them.

This clonotype was detected a few times. The CDR3 protein is CAISEGDRGFWEQYF. In DNA form, the CDR3 reads TGTGCCATCAGTGAAGGTGACAGGGGGTTTTGGGAGCAGTACTTC. The chain carries TRBV10-3 and TRBJ2-7; 9 bases line up with TRBD1. V was clipped by 3 bases and J by 7 bases; unmatched bases: 10. Germline assignment: CDR1 ENHRY and CDR2 SYGVKD. The CDR3 is 15 residues long.

J is TRBJ2-5 and V is TRBV6-1; 8 bases are a match to TRBD1. Germline V gene lookup returns CDR1 MNHNS and CDR2 SASEGT. With 4 bases clipped from V and 4 bases from J, the junction kept 8 bases outside the gene matches. The CDR3 consists of 15 residues. The CDR3 protein is CASSGDRLLGETQYF. The CDR3 DNA is TGTGCCAGCAGTGGGGACAGGTTATTGGGAGAGACCCAGTACTTC.

In this sample, this clonotype turned up a few times. This sequence joins TRBV21-1 and TRBJ1-1; the table calls TRBD1, which could not be checked here. TRBV21-1 constitutes a pseudogene. This CDR3 region has 17 residues. CDR3 in amino acids: CASSKTGRDRENTEAFF. Here the CDR3 DNA reads TGTGCCAGCAGCAAAACGGGCCGGGACAGGGAGAACACTGAAGCTTTCTTT.

J is TRBJ2-1 and V is TRBV20-1, with 14 nucleotides matching TRBD2. Germline trimming cut 7 bases from V and 10 bases from J; bases unmatched to any gene: 9. CDR3 length: 14 residues. CDR1 and CDR2 (germline): DFQATT, SNEGSKA (reference sequence). The DNA of the CDR3 is TGCAGTGTCGACCCGACTAGCGGGAGGGGAGAGCAGTTCTTC. It specifies CSVDPTSGRGEQFF.

The gene calls are TRBV28 and TRBJ2-7; 7 nucleotides align to TRBD2. Germline CDR1 is MDHEN and CDR2 is SYDVKM. CDR3 length: 14 residues. The V gene end was trimmed by 7 bases and the J gene end by 0 bases; junction bases not matched to a gene: 6. The CDR3 loop reads CASKGAGDSYEQYF. Here the CDR3 DNA reads TGTGCCAGCAAGGGCGCGGGGGACTCCTACGAGCAGTACTTC.

The rearrangement joins TRBV20-1 to TRBJ2-7; a weak D match, TRBD2 (6 bases). Germline loops: CDR1 DFQATT, CDR2 SNEGSKA (reference sequence). V shed 3 bases and J shed 5 bases, with 11 bases lying between them. The CDR3 is 12 amino acids. CDR3 amino acids: CSASVSGDEQYF. The CDR3 DNA reads TGCAGTGCTAGTGTTTCGGGGGACGAGCAGTACTTC.